The sequence of this T cell receptor beta chain was determined in a study of blood T cells in healthy people across ages. Remarks on this clonotype: A much larger clone differs by one base, so this may be a read error.

A J-beta primer mix and a sample-barcoded 5' primer were used in a second PCR of roughly 6 to 11 cycles. Each cDNA was tagged by a template-switch adaptor containing 12 random nucleotides. Each CDR3 protein gets one entry after TCRdb re-called the 5' RACE reads with MiXCR. The data contain approximately 1.5 million distinct CDR3 sequences, around 36% of them singletons. Trimming removed 3 bases from V and 13 bases from J; junction bases left unmatched: 21. Germline V gives CDR1 DFQATT, CDR2 SNEGSKA (reference sequence). This CDR3 comprises 16 residues. J is TRBJ1-5 and V is TRBV20-1; TRBD1 aligns across 7 bases. The clonotype was recovered from a young woman in good health. The sample comprised blood. The CDR3 bases are TGCAGTGCTAGGACTACATACGGGACAGACAGTATATCGCAGCATTTT. This codes for CSARTTYGTDSISQHF.